Each of the 32 T cell receptor beta chains below was sequenced from the same sample in a study of control samples from healthy donors and cancer patients. Produced via immunoSEQ multiplex PCR; TCRdb's table is partial and in-frame only. The table includes roughly 120,000 clones, approximately 90% detected once. The sample consisted of blood. Receptor source: a man aged 25 to 40 in good health.

The chain couples TRBV11-3 to TRBJ1-1; D not certain. CDR3 length: 14 amino acids. CDR1 SGHNT and CDR2 YENEEA come from the germline V gene. The ends were cut back, 5 bases at V and 4 bases at J, with 14 bases in the middle. The CDR3 sequence: CASSSVTAVTEAFF. In nucleotides, the CDR3 is TGTGCCAGCAGCAGCGTTACAGCAGTCACTGAAGCTTTCTTT.

This clone was detected ten times or more. The rearrangement uses TRBV4-2 and TRBJ2-5, with 11 bases matching TRBD2. Per the germline V gene, CDR1 is LGHNA and CDR2 is YNFKEQ. The CDR3 is 17 residues long. Trimming cost V 0 bases and J 5 bases; bases outside gene matches: 8. CDR3 nucleotide sequence: TGTGCCAGCAGCCAAGAGGTCTTAGCGGGGGGGCGGGAGACCCAGTACTTC. Amino acids: CASSQEVLAGGRETQYF.

This clone is a singleton in its sample. The rearrangement uses TRBV19 and TRBJ2-7; the match to TRBD1 covers 7 bases. Germline V CDR1 and CDR2: LNHDA, SQIVND (reference sequence). The CDR3 covers 14 residues. Trimming removed 6 bases from V and 1 base from J; junction bases left unmatched: 6. CDR3 sequence (DNA): TGTGCCAGTAGCGCCGGGACAGAGTCCTACGAGCAGTACTTC. Translating gives CASSAGTESYEQYF.

The V call is TRBV2, the J call TRBJ2-5, with D tentatively TRBD1 (5 bases). The CDR3 totals 13 residues. Germline CDR1 and CDR2: SNHLY and FYNNEI. V was pared by 2 bases and J by 5 bases, with 9 bases between. The CDR3 DNA sequence: TGTGCCAGCAGTGAACAGGGTGTCGAGACCCAGTACTTC. This codes for CASSEQGVETQYF.

The V and J genes are TRBV12-3 or TRBV12-4 and TRBJ1-2, with TRBD1 identical over 9 bases. V dropped 6 bases and J dropped 4; count of bases not matched to a gene: 3. The CDR3 runs 13 residues. CDR3 in DNA: TGTGCCAGCAGCACAGGGGGCACCTATGGCTACACCTTC. It translates to CASSTGGTYGYTF.

This clone was recorded only once. The chain combines TRBV12-5 with TRBJ2-3; 9 nucleotides agree with TRBD1. Germline V lookup: CDR1 LGHNT, CDR2 FRNRAP. CDR3 length equals 17 residues. V shed 5 bases, J shed 4 bases, and the junction held 13 bases outside the gene matches. Written as DNA, the CDR3 is TGTGCTAGTGGTCCGGGGGACAGGGCCCTAAGATCAGATACGCAGTATTTT. This sequence encodes CASGPGDRALRSDTQYF.

CDR3 DNA sequence: TGTGCCAGCAGCGGGACAGGCAACTACAATGAGCAGTTCTTC. Its protein product is CASSGTGNYNEQFF. The gene calls are TRBV9 and TRBJ2-1, with 7 bases lining up with TRBD1. V lost 3 bases, J lost 3 bases, and 3 bases stayed unmatched. CDR3 length: 14 residues. The germline CDR1 and CDR2 sequences are SGDLS and YYNGEE.

This clone was counted only a few times. V and J are TRBV6-6 and TRBJ1-4; 7 positions agree with TRBD1. Per germline, CDR1 MNHNY and CDR2 SVGAGI (reference sequence). The CDR3 is 14 residues long. With 7 bases clipped from V and 6 bases from J, the junction kept 8 bases outside the gene matches. CDR3 in amino acids: CASTLPGGYEKLFF. In DNA form, the CDR3 reads TGTGCCAGCACCCTCCCAGGGGGGTATGAAAAACTGTTTTTT.

This clone has a single count. The V and J genes are TRBV30 and TRBJ2-6, with 8 bases matching TRBD1. This CDR3 region has 16 residues. V trimming: 4 bases; J trimming: 0 bases; junction bases outside the gene matches: 5. The germline gives CDR1 GTSNPN, CDR2 SVGIG (reference sequence). CDR3 protein: CAWTRTGTSGANVLTF. Here the CDR3 DNA reads TGTGCCTGGACAAGGACAGGGACCTCTGGGGCCAACGTCCTGACTTTC.

The rearrangement uses TRBV27 and TRBJ1-1; D is perhaps TRBD1 (6 bases). The CDR3 contains 13 residues. V dropped 2 bases and J dropped 5 bases, with 9 bases sitting between them. Looked up from germline, CDR1 is MNHEY and CDR2 is SMNVEV (reference sequence). CDR3 in DNA: TGTGCCAGCAGTTTACAGGGGCTAACTGAAGCTTTCTTT. Encoded protein: CASSLQGLTEAFF.

V and J are TRBV7-2 and TRBJ2-7, with a possible D match to TRBD1 (6 bases). The CDR3 length is 15 residues. V was shortened by 2 bases and J by 6 bases, with 17 bases between the two germline ends. CDR1 is SGHTA, CDR2 FQGNSA, per germline. Written as DNA, the CDR3 is TGTGCCAGCAGCTTAAATTCGCAGGGGACGGGCGAGCAGTACTTC. It is translated as CASSLNSQGTGEQYF.

J is TRBJ1-1 and V is TRBV4-1; TRBD1 agrees at 7 bases. Germline CDR1 is MGHRA and CDR2 is YSYEKL. CDR3 size: 15 residues. Trimming cost V 4 bases and J 1 base; bases outside gene matches: 6. In nucleotides, the CDR3 is TGCGCCAGCAGCCTTACGGGACAGTCGAACACTGAAGCTTTCTTT. This translates into CASSLTGQSNTEAFF.

V usage is TRBV7-8 and J usage is TRBJ1-6; TRBD1 matches at 7 bases. V dropped 5 bases and J dropped 0; count of bases not matched to a gene: 7. CDR1 and CDR2 (germline): SGHVS, FQNEAQ. The CDR3 totals 17 residues. CDR3 in amino acids: CASSPVRDSSYNSPLHF. CDR3 in DNA: TGTGCCAGCAGCCCCGTCCGGGACAGCTCCTATAATTCACCCCTCCACTTT.

This clone was recorded a few times. The chain is built from TRBV6-6 and TRBJ1-3; the D is unclear. V was clipped by 6 bases and J by 4 bases, with 16 bases between them. Germline V gene lookup returns CDR1 MNHNY and CDR2 SVGAGI (reference sequence). The CDR3 runs 15 residues. CDR3 amino acids: CASRDRRGAGNTIYF. Written as DNA, the CDR3 is TGTGCCAGCAGGGACCGACGGGGAGCGGGAAACACCATATATTTT.

The chain uses TRBV7-2 and TRBJ2-3; 8 bases are a match to TRBD2. V lost 6 bases and J lost 11; bases outside the gene matches: 16. In germline, CDR1 is SGHTA, CDR2 FQGNSA. CDR3 size: 15 residues. The CDR3 spells CASSQGAGARSGQYF. The CDR3 region has the DNA TGTGCCAGCAGTCAGGGAGCGGGGGCCCGCAGTGGGCAGTATTTT. The full variable domain, its missing parts supplied by reference TRBV7-2 and TRBJ2-3, is GAGVSQSPSNKVTEKGKDVELRCDPISGHTALYWYRQSLGQGLEFLIYFQGNSAPDKSGLPSDRFSAERTGGSVSTLTIQRTQQEDSAVYLCASSQGAGARSGQYFGPGTRLTVL.

The chain links TRBV2 to TRBJ1-1; possible D gene TRBD1, 5 bases. V was pared by 6 bases and J by 10 bases, with 15 bases between. The germline CDR1 and CDR2 sequences are SNHLY and FYNNEI. The CDR3 is made up of 12 amino acids. Here the CDR3 DNA reads TGTGCCAGCAGACGGGACGGCATGGGAGCTTTCTTT. It yields the protein CASRRDGMGAFF.

This clone was picked up one time. The chain is built from TRBV18 and TRBJ1-2; D ambiguous. This CDR3 contains 14 residues. V was shortened by 3 bases and J by 7 bases, with 15 bases between the two germline ends. Germline V gene sequence: CDR1 KGHSH, CDR2 LQKENI. CDR3 amino acids: CASSPVQDVGGYTF. Written as DNA, the CDR3 is TGTGCCAGCTCACCGGTTCAGGATGTGGGTGGCTACACCTTC.

The chain has TRBV19 and TRBJ1-1, with TRBD1 matching over 11 bases. Germline V gene sequence: CDR1 LNHDA, CDR2 SQIVND (reference sequence). The CDR3 covers 16 residues. J lost 1 base, V lost 5 bases, and 6 bases had no gene match. CDR3 sequence (DNA): TGTGCCAGTAGTCCCCCCGGACAGGGGGCGAACACTGAAGCTTTCTTT. Translated: CASSPPGQGANTEAFF. The full variable domain, its missing parts supplied by reference TRBV19 and TRBJ1-1, is DGGITQSPKYLFRKEGQNVTLSCEQNLNHDAMYWYRQDPGQGLRLIYYSQIVNDFQKGDIAEGYSVSREKKESFPLTVTSAQKNPTAFYLCASSPPGQGANTEAFFGQGTRLTVV.

The gene calls are TRBV4-1 and TRBJ2-2; 12 nucleotides line up with TRBD1. V trimming: 3 bases; J trimming: 7 bases; junction bases outside the gene matches: 6. The CDR3 runs 16 residues. Germline lookup yields CDR1 MGHRA and CDR2 YSYEKL. Written as DNA, the CDR3 is TGCGCCAGCAGCCATACCGGGACAGGGGGCATCGGGGAGCTGTTTTTT. This sequence encodes CASSHTGTGGIGELFF.

The chain couples TRBV6-4 to TRBJ2-3, with D hard to call. V lost 3 bases to trimming and J lost 0 bases, with 4 bases between them. Looked up from germline, CDR1 is MRHNA and CDR2 is SNTAGT. The length of the CDR3 is 13 residues. This CDR3 is CASSEFSTDTQYF. The CDR3 coding sequence is TGTGCCAGCAGTGAATTTAGCACAGATACGCAGTATTTT.

V usage is TRBV21-1 and J usage is TRBJ2-2; TRBD2 is the table's D call and was not checked against the DNA. TRBV21-1 is flagged as a pseudogene. There are 16 residues in the CDR3. The DNA for the CDR3 is TGTGCCAGCAGCATTCCAGGGGAGCGGGGAACCGGGGAGCTGTTTTTT. Its protein product is CASSIPGERGTGELFF.

The V gene is TRBV7-2, the J gene TRBJ1-2, with D tentatively TRBD1 (5 bases). CDR1 is SGHTA, CDR2 FQGNSA, per germline. The CDR3 sequence is 15 residues long. The V gene lost 1 base and the J gene lost 4 bases, with 13 bases spanning the gap. This chain's CDR3 is CASSLEARVSYGYTF. In DNA, the CDR3 is TGTGCCAGCAGCTTAGAGGCCAGGGTTAGCTATGGCTACACCTTC.

V usage is TRBV7-8 and J usage is TRBJ1-1; D possibly corresponds to TRBD1 (5 bases). Germline CDR1 reads SGHVS; CDR2 reads FQNEAQ. CDR3 length equals 15 residues. Trimming cost V 7 bases and J 0 bases, with 15 bases left between them. CDR3 amino acids: CASTTGDHMNTEAFF. The CDR3 DNA reads TGTGCCAGCACCACTGGGGACCATATGAACACTGAAGCTTTCTTT.

There are a few counts of this clone. This chain connects TRBV6-1 to TRBJ1-6, with 7 bases fitting TRBD1. Looked up from germline, CDR1 is MNHNS and CDR2 is SASEGT. The CDR3 contains 16 residues. Losses at the gene ends were 3 bases for V and 4 bases for J; bases not matched to a gene: 6. The CDR3 DNA follows: TGTGCCAGCAGTGATACGTGGGGACAGTATAATTCACCCCTCCACTTT. Encoded protein: CASSDTWGQYNSPLHF.

V is TRBV5-1 and J is TRBJ1-4; TRBD1 is a possible D gene (5 bases). The germline gives CDR1 SGHRS, CDR2 YFSETQ. Trimming took off 4 bases at V and 5 bases at J, with 12 bases between the two ends. This CDR3 has 14 amino acids. In DNA, the CDR3 is TGCGCCAGCAGCCAGGACACGGTGAATGAAAAACTGTTTTTT. Protein: CASSQDTVNEKLFF.

The chain recombines TRBV30 with TRBJ1-4, with 10 bases that match TRBD1. The junction had 6 bases not matched to a gene; V was cut back by 0 bases and J by 8 bases. The CDR3 is made up of 15 amino acids. Germline V gene data show CDR1 as GTSNPN and CDR2 as SVGIG (reference sequence). The CDR3 DNA reads TGTGCCTGGAGTGTACCGGGACAGGGGTTCGAAAAACTGTTTTTT. Amino acid sequence: CAWSVPGQGFEKLFF.

The CDR3 region has the DNA TGTGCCATCAGTGCGGGGGCGGCCAATGAGCAGTTCTTC. Protein sequence: CAISAGAANEQFF. The chain links TRBV10-3 to TRBJ2-1; D could derive from TRBD1 or TRBD2 (6 bases each). Trimming took off 4 bases at V and 6 bases at J, with 10 bases between the two ends. The CDR3 covers 13 residues. Germline V lookup: CDR1 ENHRY, CDR2 SYGVKD.

The gene calls are TRBV10-1 and TRBJ1-1, with D perhaps TRBD1 (6 bases). The length of the CDR3 is 13 residues. With 6 bases removed from V and 11 bases from J, the gap between germline ends came to 19 bases. The germline gives CDR1 WNHNN, CDR2 SYGVQD (reference sequence). The CDR3 spells CASSPIQGSKAFF. DNA of the CDR3: TGCGCCAGCAGCCCTATACAGGGCTCGAAGGCTTTCTTT.

This clone is a singleton in its sample. The rearrangement links TRBV2 to TRBJ1-5; D unresolved. CDR1 and CDR2 from the germline V gene are SNHLY and FYNNEI. This CDR3 contains 13 residues. Between the trimmed V and J ends, which lost 3 bases and 1 base, there was a span of 4 bases. For the CDR3, the DNA is TGTGCCAGCAGTGACACGAGCAATCAGCCCCAGCATTTT. Its protein is CASSDTSNQPQHF.

This clone was recorded only once. V gene TRBV18 combines with J gene TRBJ1-2; a possible D gene is TRBD1 (5 bases). Trimming removed 3 bases at V and 4 bases at J, with 9 bases between. The CDR3 length is 13 residues. Germline CDR1 is KGHSH and CDR2 is LQKENI. CDR3 nucleotides: TGTGCCAGCTCACCGGGGGAAGTCTATGGCTACACCTTC. Its protein is CASSPGEVYGYTF.

The V call is TRBV5-1, the J call TRBJ2-3; 13 bases line up with TRBD2. The germline V gene has CDR1 SGHRS and CDR2 YFSETQ. The CDR3 spans 16 residues. V gave up 3 bases and J gave up 5 bases; unmatched junction bases: 6. The CDR3 protein is CASSSRLAGGKDTQYF. In nucleotides, the CDR3 is TGCGCCAGCAGCTCTCGACTAGCGGGGGGTAAAGATACGCAGTATTTT.

Points on this clone: In the same sample, other DNA sequences code for this CDR3. This rearrangement joins TRBV13 to TRBJ1-3, with a tentative D call TRBD1 (6 bases). This CDR3 has 15 amino acids. Germline CDR1 and CDR2: PRHDT and FYEKMQ (reference sequence). V lost 3 bases and J lost 4, with 13 bases in between. The CDR3 protein is CASSFNRESGNTIYF. DNA of the CDR3: TGTGCCAGCAGCTTTAACAGGGAATCCGGAAACACCATATATTTT.